One sample yielded the 30 T cell receptor beta chains listed below, sequenced in a study of blood T cell repertoires in COVID-19 (dated by TCRdb to 2019 to 2021). Library preparation used the immunoSEQ multiplex PCR assay. TCRdb took over this immuneACCESS table, retaining in-frame rearrangements with V and J assigned. Such tables are incomplete; in checked studies, under half of the missing clones stem from an unresolved V gene, and the remainder is unexplained. Here the sample has 200,000 to 250,000 clones; 80% to 85% occur a single time. Jointly, the top ten make up around 3% of the sample. Input material: peripheral blood. These receptors were obtained from a woman between 25 and 40 years old who had recovered from COVID-19.

This chain uses TRBV6-5 with TRBJ2-5; maybe TRBD2 (6 bases). The CDR3 is 14 amino acids. Germline CDR1 MNHEY, CDR2 SVGAGI. Trimming pared 0 bases from V and 3 bases from J, leaving 8 bases between. CDR3 loop: CASSYSEREETQYF. CDR3 in DNA: TGTGCCAGCAGTTACTCGGAGCGGGAAGAGACCCAGTACTTC.

This chain links TRBV30 with TRBJ2-1; 10 bases map to TRBD2. Germline CDR1 reads GTSNPN; CDR2 reads SVGIG (reference sequence). The CDR3 extends over 14 amino acids. Trimming at V came to 4 bases and at J to 4 bases, leaving 4 bases not matched to a gene. CDR3 protein: CAWKTSGYYNEQFF. The CDR3 bases are TGTGCCTGGAAGACTAGCGGGTATTACAATGAGCAGTTCTTC.

The V call is TRBV6-5, the J call TRBJ2-2, with TRBD1 matching 11 bases. The CDR3 extends over 15 amino acids. The V gene's germline CDR1 is MNHEY and CDR2 SVGAGI. V was clipped by 11 bases and J by 3 bases; unmatched bases: 8. The CDR3 here is CAGDRGALDTGELFF. CDR3 nucleotides: TGTGCCGGGGACAGGGGGGCCTTGGACACCGGGGAGCTGTTTTTT.

The CDR3 DNA sequence: TGTGCCAGCAGCTTAGACGTAGCGGGAGGGCCTACAGATACGCAGTATTTT. It yields the protein CASSLDVAGGPTDTQYF. The chain links TRBV11-2 to TRBJ2-3; 11 bases are shared with TRBD2. The CDR3 is 17 residues long. The trim removed 0 bases at V and 3 bases at J, leaving 5 bases unmatched. The V gene's germline CDR1 is SGHAT and CDR2 FQNNGV. Looking up the rest from reference TRBV11-2 and TRBJ2-3 gives the full variable domain: EAGVAQSPRYKIIEKRQSVAFWCNPISGHATLYWYQQILGQGPKLLIQFQNNGVVDDSQLPKDRFSAERLKGVDSTLKIQPAKLEDSAVYLCASSLDVAGGPTDTQYFGPGTRLTVL.

This chain uses TRBV25-1 with TRBJ2-2; the match to TRBD1 covers 8 bases. Trimming cost V 3 bases and J 7 bases; bases outside gene matches: 13. Germline V gene lookup returns CDR1 MGHDK and CDR2 SYGVNS. This CDR3 has 17 amino acids. CDR3 region: CASSESRTGILGGELFF. The CDR3 DNA reads as TGTGCCAGCAGTGAGTCCAGGACAGGGATTCTTGGCGGGGAGCTGTTTTTT.

CDR3 region: CASSELVDEQYF. The CDR3 DNA follows: TGTGCCAGCAGTGAACTAGTAGACGAGCAGTACTTC. The chain recombines TRBV6-1 with TRBJ2-7; no clear D gene. The CDR3 contains 12 residues. Germline lookup yields CDR1 MNHNS and CDR2 SASEGT. The germline V and J ends were trimmed by 2 bases and 5 bases, with 7 bases remaining between them.

V usage is TRBV11-3 and J usage is TRBJ2-2; 7 positions match TRBD1. CDR1 and CDR2 (germline): SGHNT, YENEEA. The CDR3 runs to 16 residues. The ends lost 2 bases at V and 1 base at J; junction bases unmatched: 4. The CDR3 DNA follows: TGTGCCAGCAGCTTATTAGGGGGCCTGAACACCGGGGAGCTGTTTTTT. Residues: CASSLLGGLNTGELFF.

J is TRBJ1-6 and V is TRBV9; TRBD1 aligns across 7 bases. The length of the CDR3 is 17 residues. V lost 0 bases, J lost 0 bases, and 3 bases stayed unmatched. From germline, CDR1 is SGDLS and CDR2 YYNGEE. The CDR3 sequence: CASSVDPGGSYNSPLHF. DNA for the CDR3: TGTGCCAGCAGCGTAGACCCAGGGGGCTCCTATAATTCACCCCTCCACTTT.

The table lists this clone with a few counts. J is TRBJ2-7 and V is TRBV7-9, with 14 bases matching TRBD2. Germline V gene sequence: CDR1 SEHNR, CDR2 FQNEAQ (reference sequence). The J segment lost 4 bases and the V segment lost 0 bases, leaving 2 bases of the junction unmatched. CDR3 length equals 16 residues. The CDR3 DNA reads as TGTGCCAGCAGCTTAGCGGGACTAGCGGGAGCATACGAGCAGTACTTC. It codes for CASSLAGLAGAYEQYF. Variable domain in full (rest from reference TRBV7-9 and TRBJ2-7): DTGVSQNPRHKITKRGQNVTFRCDPISEHNRLYWYRQTLGQGPEFLTYFQNEAQLEKSRLLSDRFSAERPKGSFSTLEIQRTEQGDSAMYLCASSLAGLAGAYEQYFGPGTRLTVT.

Only a few counts were recorded for this clone. V gene TRBV5-6 combines with J gene TRBJ2-7; 9 bases map to TRBD2. Germline V gene lookup returns CDR1 SGHDT and CDR2 YYEEEE. After removal of 5 bases from V and 6 bases from J, the junction contained 6 bases not matched to a gene. This CDR3 is 13 amino acids long. This CDR3 reads CASRGGLAGEQYF. The CDR3 DNA reads as TGTGCCAGCAGGGGGGGACTAGCTGGCGAGCAGTACTTC.

This clone appeared a single time. This rearrangement joins TRBV24-1 to TRBJ2-5; TRBD2 matches at 7 bases. CDR1 KGHDR and CDR2 SFDVKD come from the germline V gene. With 1 base clipped from V and 4 bases from J, the junction kept 11 bases outside the gene matches. The CDR3 covers 17 residues. CDR3 sequence: CATSDFHIGGSGETQYF. CDR3 in DNA: TGTGCCACCAGTGATTTTCACATCGGGGGGAGCGGAGAGACCCAGTACTTC.

J is TRBJ1-5 and V is TRBV4-1, with TRBD1 matching 10 bases. This CDR3 is built from 15 residues. V lost 1 base to trimming and J lost 7 bases; unmatched junction nucleotides: 4. Germline loops: CDR1 MGHRA, CDR2 YSYEKL. CDR3 sequence reads: CASSQGQGATQPQHF. CDR3 nucleotide sequence: TGCGCCAGCAGCCAAGGACAGGGGGCAACACAGCCCCAGCATTTT.

The gene calls are TRBV7-8 and TRBJ2-2; D is unclear. V lost 1 base to trimming and J lost 4 bases, with 10 bases between them. The length of the CDR3 is 15 residues. Per germline, CDR1 SGHVS and CDR2 FQNEAQ. The CDR3 sequence is CASSLDTPPTGELFF. CDR3 in DNA: TGTGCCAGCAGCTTAGACACCCCTCCCACCGGGGAGCTGTTTTTT. The full variable domain, in which reference TRBV7-8 and TRBJ2-2 provide the parts outside the CDR3, is GAGVSQSPRYKVAKRGQDVALRCDPISGHVSLFWYQQALGQGPEFLTYFQNEAQLDKSGLPSDRFFAERPEGSVSTLKIQRTQQEDSAVYLCASSLDTPPTGELFFGEGSRLTVL.

The chain is built from TRBV4-1 and TRBJ2-2; weak D call: TRBD1 (5 bases). Trimming removed 4 bases from V and 1 base from J, with 7 bases in between. Germline V gives CDR1 MGHRA, CDR2 YSYEKL. The CDR3 spans 14 residues. The CDR3 nucleotides are TGCGCCAGCAGCCTACAGGAGAACACCGGGGAGCTGTTTTTT. This codes for CASSLQENTGELFF.

V and J are TRBV28 and TRBJ1-2; the match to TRBD1 covers 8 bases. Germline V gene lookup returns CDR1 MDHEN and CDR2 SYDVKM. V trimming: 5 bases; J trimming: 4 bases; junction bases outside the gene matches: 9. This CDR3 has 15 amino acids. The CDR3 sequence is CASSRTGYGSYGYTF. The CDR3 DNA reads TGTGCCAGCAGTCGGACAGGGTATGGTAGCTATGGCTACACCTTC.

V gene TRBV28 combines with J gene TRBJ1-2, with 12 nucleotides matching TRBD1. Germline loops: CDR1 MDHEN, CDR2 SYDVKM. The ends lost 5 bases at V and 4 bases at J; junction bases unmatched: 8. The CDR3 extends over 16 amino acids. The CDR3 region has the DNA TGTGCCAGCAGTATCCCCGGGACAGGGGGCTTCTATGGCTACACCTTC. This gives the protein CASSIPGTGGFYGYTF.

The chain carries TRBV23-1 and TRBJ2-1; a possible D gene is TRBD1 (6 bases). TRBV23-1 is recorded as an ORF, its role being uncertain. The CDR3 is made up of 15 amino acids. V was trimmed by 1 base and J by 3 bases, leaving 10 bases between them. CDR3 nucleotide sequence: TGCGCCAGCAGTCAATGGGGGCTTAGCTACAATGAGCAGTTCTTC. This sequence encodes CASSQWGLSYNEQFF.

The chain couples TRBV27 to TRBJ2-4, with D possibly TRBD1 on 5 matching bases. The CDR3 is made up of 16 amino acids. With 3 bases removed from V and 0 bases from J, the gap between germline ends came to 12 bases. The germline CDR1 and CDR2 sequences are MNHEY and SMNVEV (reference sequence). The CDR3 loop is CASSFDRYLAKNIQYF. CDR3 sequence (DNA): TGTGCCAGCAGTTTCGACAGATATCTAGCCAAAAACATTCAGTACTTC.

This clone was seen once. The chain joins TRBV18 to TRBJ2-7; D is possibly TRBD2 (6 bases). The CDR3 has 13 amino acids. With 6 bases removed from V and 2 bases from J, the gap between germline ends came to 11 bases. In germline, CDR1 is KGHSH, CDR2 LQKENI. The CDR3 is CASSEGMTYEQYF. CDR3 nucleotide sequence: TGTGCCAGCTCGGAGGGGATGACCTACGAGCAGTACTTC.

The table lists this clone with many counts. The same CDR3 is also encoded by other DNA sequences in this sample. This chain links TRBV5-1 with TRBJ1-3; D not certain. Germline CDR1 reads SGHRS; CDR2 reads YFSETQ. There are 15 residues in the CDR3. V was trimmed by 2 bases and J by 0 bases, leaving 9 bases between them. For the CDR3, the DNA is TGCGCCAGCAGCTTAGCCGGGAACTCTGGAAACACCATATATTTT. Translation gives CASSLAGNSGNTIYF. The full variable domain, rest sourced from reference TRBV5-1 and TRBJ1-3, is KAGVTQTPRYLIKTRGQQVTLSCSPISGHRSVSWYQQTPGQGLQFLFEYFSETQRNKGNFPGRFSGRQFSNSRSEMNVSTLELGDSALYLCASSLAGNSGNTIYFGEGSWLTVV.

The rearrangement links TRBV7-2 to TRBJ2-2; D is undetermined. The CDR3 has 13 amino acids. The germline V gene encodes CDR1 SGHTA and CDR2 FQGNSA. Trimming stripped 5 bases from V and 3 bases from J, with 7 bases between. CDR3 amino acids: CASSLFHTGELFF. CDR3 nucleotides: TGTGCCAGCAGCCTTTTTCACACCGGGGAGCTGTTTTTT.

The chain couples TRBV28 to TRBJ1-4; D might be TRBD1 (5 bases). Germline V gene sequence: CDR1 MDHEN, CDR2 SYDVKM. The CDR3 contains 13 residues. V was trimmed by 7 bases and J by 8 bases, leaving 14 bases between them. In DNA form, the CDR3 reads TGTGCCAGCACAGGGAGGGTTAGGGAAAAACTGTTTTTT. It yields the protein CASTGRVREKLFF.

The genes are TRBV28 and TRBJ2-1, with 10 bases lining up with TRBD2. With V trimmed by 6 bases and J by 1 base, 3 bases remained unmatched. Germline assignment: CDR1 MDHEN and CDR2 SYDVKM. The CDR3 is 15 amino acids. The DNA for the CDR3 is TGTGCCAGCAGGCCTAGCGGGAGTTCCTACAATGAGCAGTTCTTC. Translating it yields CASRPSGSSYNEQFF.

This clone has just a few counts. The chain is built from TRBV6-6 and TRBJ1-1; weak D call: TRBD1 (6 bases). This CDR3 spans 13 amino acids. V was clipped by 4 bases and J by 0 bases, with 6 bases between them. CDR1 and CDR2 (germline): MNHNY, SVGAGI (reference sequence). CDR3 sequence reads: CASSWGLNTEAFF. The CDR3 region has the DNA TGTGCCAGCAGTTGGGGGCTGAACACTGAAGCTTTCTTT.

The genes are TRBV9 and TRBJ2-7; 8 bases align to TRBD2. Germline V gene sequence: CDR1 SGDLS, CDR2 YYNGEE. The CDR3 loop spans 13 amino acids. V shed 4 bases, J shed 6 bases, and the junction held 6 bases outside the gene matches. The CDR3 reads CASSPPSGGEQYF. The CDR3 DNA reads TGTGCCAGCAGCCCTCCGAGCGGGGGCGAGCAGTACTTC.

The chain employs TRBV5-1 and TRBJ2-5, with 8 bases lining up with TRBD2. Germline CDR1 and CDR2: SGHRS and YFSETQ. Losses at the gene ends were 0 bases for V and 6 bases for J; bases not matched to a gene: 10. The CDR3 extends over 16 amino acids. The CDR3 coding sequence is TGCGCCAGCAGCTTGGATGGCGGACTAGCTGAACAGACCCAGTACTTC. Amino acid sequence: CASSLDGGLAEQTQYF.

About this clone: The identical CDR3 is also encoded by other nucleotide sequences in the sample. The chain has TRBV5-1 and TRBJ2-1; the D gene is possibly TRBD2 (5 bases). This CDR3 comprises 12 residues. Trimming stripped 0 bases from V and 9 bases from J, with 7 bases between. Germline CDR1 SGHRS, CDR2 YFSETQ. DNA for the CDR3: TGCGCCAGCAGCTTGGTTGGAGGTGAGCAGTTCTTC. Its protein product is CASSLVGGEQFF. The full variable domain, rest sourced from reference TRBV5-1 and TRBJ2-1, is KAGVTQTPRYLIKTRGQQVTLSCSPISGHRSVSWYQQTPGQGLQFLFEYFSETQRNKGNFPGRFSGRQFSNSRSEMNVSTLELGDSALYLCASSLVGGEQFFGPGTRLTVL.

This chain joins TRBV6-5 and TRBJ2-5, with TRBD2 matching 11 bases. V gave up 4 bases and J gave up 5 bases; unmatched junction bases: 9. There are 16 residues in the CDR3. The germline CDR1 and CDR2 sequences are MNHEY and SVGAGI. CDR3 amino acids: CASSSSSGGRLETQYF. DNA of the CDR3: TGTGCCAGCAGTTCCTCTAGCGGGGGGAGGTTGGAGACCCAGTACTTC.

This chain links TRBV12-5 with TRBJ1-2; D may be TRBD1 (5 bases). Trimming stripped 7 bases from V and 4 bases from J, with 10 bases between. This CDR3 contains 12 residues. CDR1 and CDR2 from the germline V gene are LGHNT and FRNRAP. The CDR3 nucleotides are TGTGCTAGTGAGGGGCTTTCCTATGGCTACACCTTC. This sequence encodes CASEGLSYGYTF.

The rearrangement links TRBV6-1 to TRBJ1-1, with D tentatively TRBD1 (6 bases). Looked up from germline, CDR1 is MNHNS and CDR2 is SASEGT. CDR3 size: 14 residues. Deletions cut 3 bases from V and 6 bases from J, with 14 bases between. CDR3 region: CASSELSRGAEAFF. CDR3 in DNA: TGTGCCAGCAGTGAGCTGAGCAGGGGCGCTGAAGCTTTCTTT.